This T cell receptor (beta chain) was identified during a study of Graves' ophthalmopathy and Graves' hyperthyroidism listed by TCRdb under 2018. The study in broad terms: Stable hyperthyroidism was defined as no progression to ophthalmopathy within 18 months of follow-up. The study used TCR beta repertoire signatures to distinguish Graves' ophthalmopathy from Graves' hyperthyroidism and to predict progression to ophthalmopathy. In total, 135 blood samples were TCR-sequenced: roughly 45 ophthalmopathy, over 70 hyperthyroidism and roughly 17 hyperthyroidism-to-ophthalmopathy patients. To explore V-J signatures that distinguish ophthalmopathy from hyperthyroidism, a discovery set of 100 patients was enrolled, made up of some 41 with ophthalmopathy and some 56 with stable hyperthyroidism. An independent validation cohort comprised fewer than 20 hyperthyroidism patients and over 15 patients who later progressed from hyperthyroidism to ophthalmopathy. T-cell repertoires of thyroid tissue and blood were compared in more than five hyperthyroidism patients. Following sampling, methimazole starting at 30 mg daily was administered to hyperthyroidism patients, and high-dose intravenous methylprednisolone was administered to ophthalmopathy patients. What the work shows at the level of the full study, not this receptor alone: In validation, the model predicted ophthalmopathy progression with about 64% sensitivity and approximately 78% specificity; 12 predicted patients were CT-confirmed with GO in a median of about 7.1 months. No statistical method was used to predetermine the sample size, and group allocation was not hidden from the investigators. In cross-validation, the 13-signature model distinguished ophthalmopathy from stable hyperthyroidism with approximately 88% sensitivity and approximately 81% specificity, and in the test set the corresponding values were around 78% and 73%. Most expanded thyroid clonotypes with a frequency above 0.001 also appeared in blood, which suggests that blood repertoires may reflect the immune response in the thyroid.

Patients with hyperthyroidism were aged 18 to 65 years, had been newly diagnosed, and had a disease duration of less than 2 months. Patients with other autoimmune diseases, uncontrolled infections, pregnancy or lactation were excluded from the study. Clinical symptoms, serum thyroxine, TRAb, thyroid ultrasound and orbital computed tomography formed the basis of the diagnosis. Total RNA was extracted with Trizol reagent and quality-checked on an Agilent 2100 Bioanalyzer. The germline V gene encodes CDR1 PRHDT and CDR2 FYEKMQ (reference sequence). V loses 5 bases at its end and J loses 0 bases; junction bases beyond the gene matches: 3. Counted from cysteine to phenylalanine, this CDR3 has 15 amino acids. The sequence is cut down to CDR3 DNA, 45 bases in frame from base 1. For repertoire sequencing, the TCR beta CDR3 regions were amplified from RNA transcripts. A first-round RT-PCR used HTBI primers with the Qiagen OneStep RT-PCR kit, followed by a second-round multiplex PCR, size selection and purification. Libraries were sequenced on an Illumina HiSeq2000 using paired-end 100 bp reads. On the study's bioinformatics: SOAPnuke was used for read processing, and reads with adapters, uncalled bases, a mean Phred below 15, or no exact constant-primer or identifier match were discarded. High-quality paired reads were merged with COPE v1.2.5. Unique nucleotide sequences were defined as clonotypes and aligned to IMGT TRB V, D and J references using MiTCR v1.1. Analysis was restricted to V-J combinations with a frequency above 0.0001, which covered roughly 99% of repertoires. For each V-J combination, a TCR clonal expansion and chaos score was defined as the ratio of F50 clonal expansion to chaos observed in the TCRdist matrix. Welch's t-statistics and random forest were used to reduce the features to approximately 13 V-J combinations, which were then used as input to a naive Bayes classifier. The Morisita-Horn index was used to measure how similar the thyroid and blood repertoires were. TCRdb reworked the public reads: Q25 trimming with fastp, MiXCR clone assembly, productive beta chains retained. Entries that share a CDR3 protein sequence are merged under the most common genes and DNA. These V and J calls derive from TCRdb rather than the authors' analysis. Recorded for this sample are 500,000 to 600,000 distinct CDR3 sequences; just under 40% of them occurred a single time. The ten largest make up roughly 4% of the sample.

In its sample, this clonotype was seen many times. Its antigen target is currently unknown. No base quality information exists; no much larger clone differs at one position. What was sequenced was peripheral blood or thyroid tissue (not recorded which). The V and J genes are TRBV13 and TRBJ1-3; 8 middle bases align to TRBD1. The origin of this receptor is an adult man with Graves' hyperthyroidism. For the CDR3, the sequence is CASSGDRGSGNTIYF. The DNA sequence follows: TGTGCCAGCAGCGGAGACAGGGGCTCTGGAAACACCATATATTTT. The full variable domain, completed from the reference TRBV13 and TRBJ1-3 proteins outside the CDR3, reads AAGVIQSPRHLIKEKRETATLKCYPIPRHDTVYWYQQGPGQDPQFLISFYEKMQSDKGSIPDRFSAQQFSDYHSELNMSSLELGDSALYFCASSGDRGSGNTIYFGEGSWLTVV.